This T cell receptor beta chain is drawn from a study of PD-1 blockade in classical Hodgkin lymphoma. V lost 0 bases and J 12 bases, leaving 5 bases between the germline ends. The CDR3 has 11 amino acids. CDR1 and CDR2 from the germline V gene are MNHEY and SVGAGI. Study findings and constraints: Lower baseline TCR diversity was reported for newly diagnosed patients than for healthy donors.

Profiling relied on immunoSEQ multiplex PCR, and the TCRdb table lists in-frame clones only, not all of them. The data hold about 21,000 clones, with about four fifths observed a single time. This clone was recorded a few times. What it binds is not known. The time point here: newly diagnosed, previously untreated cHL patient sample. Thawed PBMCs underwent magnetic negative selection to yield purified CD4+ T cells. Newly diagnosed, untreated classical Hodgkin lymphoma PBMCs served as comparison. This clonotype originated in a human donor with classical Hodgkin lymphoma. Sequencing input: CD4+ T cells from blood. The rearrangement uses TRBV6-5 and TRBJ1-4, with D possibly being TRBD1 (5 bases). CDR3 in DNA: TGTGCCAGCAGTTACTCGGGACAACTGTTTTTT. Protein product: CASSYSGQLFF.